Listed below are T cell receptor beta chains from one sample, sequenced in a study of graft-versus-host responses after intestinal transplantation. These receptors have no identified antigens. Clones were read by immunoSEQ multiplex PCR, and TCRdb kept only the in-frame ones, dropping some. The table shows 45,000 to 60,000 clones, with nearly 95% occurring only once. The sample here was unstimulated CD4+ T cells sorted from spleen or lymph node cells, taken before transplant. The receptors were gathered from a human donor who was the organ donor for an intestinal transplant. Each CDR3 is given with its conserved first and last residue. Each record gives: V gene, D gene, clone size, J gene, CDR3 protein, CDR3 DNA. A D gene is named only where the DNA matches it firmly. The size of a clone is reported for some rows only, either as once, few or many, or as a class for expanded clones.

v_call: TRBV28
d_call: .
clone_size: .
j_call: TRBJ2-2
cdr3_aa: CASSPHRDTGELFF
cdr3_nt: TGTGCCAGCAGTCCCCACAGAGACACCGGGGAGCTGTTTTTT

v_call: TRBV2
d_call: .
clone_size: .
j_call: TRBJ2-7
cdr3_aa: CASSLGATYEQYF
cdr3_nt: TGTGCCAGCAGTCTCGGGGCTACCTACGAGCAGTACTTC

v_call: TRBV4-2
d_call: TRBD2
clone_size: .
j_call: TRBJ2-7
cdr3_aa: CASSPRPTSGSYEQYF
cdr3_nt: TGTGCCAGCAGCCCTCGTCCGACTAGCGGGAGTTACGAGCAGTACTTC

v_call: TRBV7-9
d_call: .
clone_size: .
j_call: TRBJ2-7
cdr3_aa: CASSYSTNPYEQYF
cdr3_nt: TGTGCCAGCAGCTACTCCACTAACCCCTACGAGCAGTACTTC

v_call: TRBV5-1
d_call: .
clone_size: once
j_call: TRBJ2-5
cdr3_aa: CASSLAGQGQETQYF
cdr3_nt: TGCGCCAGCAGCTTGGCAGGCCAAGGCCAAGAGACCCAGTACTTC

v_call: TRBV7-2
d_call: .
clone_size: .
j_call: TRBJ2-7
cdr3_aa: CASSPSQGMGYEQYF
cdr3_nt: TGTGCCAGCAGCCCTTCCCAAGGGATGGGCTACGAGCAGTACTTC

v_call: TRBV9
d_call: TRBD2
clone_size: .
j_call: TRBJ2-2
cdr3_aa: CASSVLAGDAGELFF
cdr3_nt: TGTGCCAGCAGCGTGTTAGCGGGAGACGCCGGGGAGCTGTTTTTT

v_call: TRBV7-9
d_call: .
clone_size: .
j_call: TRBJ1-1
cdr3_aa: CASSLSRAGLTEAFF
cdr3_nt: TGTGCCAGCAGCTTAAGTCGGGCAGGGCTAACTGAAGCTTTCTTT

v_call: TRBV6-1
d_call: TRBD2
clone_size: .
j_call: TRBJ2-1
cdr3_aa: CASTGTSLYNEQFF
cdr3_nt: TGTGCCAGCACCGGGACTAGTTTGTACAATGAGCAGTTCTTC

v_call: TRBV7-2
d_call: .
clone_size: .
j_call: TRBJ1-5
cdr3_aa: CASSLEAYSNQPQHF
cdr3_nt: TGTGCCAGCAGCTTAGAGGCATATAGCAATCAGCCCCAGCATTTT

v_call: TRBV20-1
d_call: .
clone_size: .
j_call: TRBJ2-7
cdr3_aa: CSARDQLEQYF
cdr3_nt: TGCAGTGCTAGAGATCAGTTGGAGCAGTACTTC

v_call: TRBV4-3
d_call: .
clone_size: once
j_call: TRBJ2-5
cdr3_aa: CASSRGSSGGGETQYF
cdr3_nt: TGCGCCAGCAGCCGTGGATCTAGCGGAGGGGGAGAGACCCAGTACTTC

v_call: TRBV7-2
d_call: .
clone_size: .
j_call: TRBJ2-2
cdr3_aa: CASSPAENAGELFF
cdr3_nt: TGTGCCAGCAGCCCAGCGGAGAACGCCGGGGAGCTGTTTTTT

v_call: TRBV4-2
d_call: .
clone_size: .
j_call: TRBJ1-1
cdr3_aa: CASSQVQPGAGGEAFF
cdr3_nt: TGTGCCAGCAGCCAAGTTCAACCGGGGGCCGGGGGAGAAGCTTTCTTT

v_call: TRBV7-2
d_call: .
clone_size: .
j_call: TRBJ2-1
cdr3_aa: CASSTSYNEQFF
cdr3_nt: TGTGCCAGCAGTACCTCCTACAATGAGCAGTTCTTC

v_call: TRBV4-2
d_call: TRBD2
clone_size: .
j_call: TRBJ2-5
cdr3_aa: CASSRTLAGGQETQYF
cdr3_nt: TGTGCCAGCAGCCGTACCCTAGCGGGAGGGCAGGAGACCCAGTACTTC

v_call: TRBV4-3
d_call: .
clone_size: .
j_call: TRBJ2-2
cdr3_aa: CASSQVFTGELFF
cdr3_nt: TGCGCCAGCAGCCAGGTATTCACCGGGGAGCTGTTTTTT

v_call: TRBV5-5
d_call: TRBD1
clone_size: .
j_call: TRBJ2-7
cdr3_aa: CASSFRTGGFDEQYF
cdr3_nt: TGTGCCAGCAGCTTTAGGACAGGGGGTTTCGACGAGCAGTACTTC

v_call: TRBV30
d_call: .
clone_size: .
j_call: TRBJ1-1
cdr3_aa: CAWSLGGTEAFF
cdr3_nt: TGTGCCTGGAGTTTAGGGGGCACTGAAGCTTTCTTT

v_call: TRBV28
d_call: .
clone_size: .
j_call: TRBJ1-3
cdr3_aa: CASSLSGRLTTGNTIYF
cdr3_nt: TGTGCCAGCAGTTTATCGGGCAGGTTGACCACTGGAAACACCATATATTTT

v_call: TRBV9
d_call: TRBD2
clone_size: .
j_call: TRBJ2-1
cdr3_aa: CASSVDGRWGNEQFF
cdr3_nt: TGTGCCAGCAGCGTAGACGGGAGGTGGGGCAATGAGCAGTTCTTC

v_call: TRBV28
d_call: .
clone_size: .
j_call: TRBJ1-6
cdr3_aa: CASVHRDNYNSPLHF
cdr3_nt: TGTGCCAGCGTTCACCGGGACAACTATAATTCACCCCTCCACTTT

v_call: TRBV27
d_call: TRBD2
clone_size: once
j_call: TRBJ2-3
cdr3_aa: CASSLLRLAGVADTQYF
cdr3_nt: TGTGCCAGCAGTTTACTCCGACTAGCGGGAGTGGCAGATACGCAGTATTTT

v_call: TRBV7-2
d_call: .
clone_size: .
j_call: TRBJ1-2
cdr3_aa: CASSNRVAYGYTF
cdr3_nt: TGTGCCAGCAGCAATAGGGTTGCCTATGGCTACACCTTC

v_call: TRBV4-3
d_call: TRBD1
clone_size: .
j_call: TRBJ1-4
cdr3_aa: CASSRTGGDGEKLFF
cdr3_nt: TGCGCCAGCAGCCGCACAGGGGGCGACGGAGAAAAACTGTTTTTT

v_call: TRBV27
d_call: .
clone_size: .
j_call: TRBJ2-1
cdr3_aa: CASSSSTRRNEQFF
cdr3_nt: TGTGCCAGCAGTTCTTCTACCCGAAGAAATGAGCAGTTCTTC

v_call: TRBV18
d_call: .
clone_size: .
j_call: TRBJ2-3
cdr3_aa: CASSTTQGDTQYF
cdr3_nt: TGTGCCAGCTCAACAACACAGGGCGATACGCAGTATTTT

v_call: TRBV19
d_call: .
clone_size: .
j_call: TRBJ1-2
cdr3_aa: CASSNPGRYTF
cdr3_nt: TGTGCCAGTAGTAATCCGGGACGGTACACCTTC

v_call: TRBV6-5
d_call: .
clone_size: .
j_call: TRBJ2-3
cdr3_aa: CASNRFRGADTQYF
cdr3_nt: TGTGCCAGCAATCGGTTCAGGGGTGCAGATACGCAGTATTTT

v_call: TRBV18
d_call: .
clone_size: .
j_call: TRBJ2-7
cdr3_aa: CASSGGNYEQYF
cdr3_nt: TGTGCCAGCTCAGGGGGCAACTACGAGCAGTACTTC

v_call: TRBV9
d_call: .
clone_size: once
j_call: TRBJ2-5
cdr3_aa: CASSPRGGTGQETQYF
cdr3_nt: TGTGCCAGCAGCCCAAGAGGGGGTACAGGCCAAGAGACCCAGTACTTC

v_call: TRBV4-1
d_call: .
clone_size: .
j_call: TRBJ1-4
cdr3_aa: CASSQEKGRNEKLFF
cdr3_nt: TGCGCCAGCAGCCAAGAAAAGGGGAGGAATGAAAAACTGTTTTTT

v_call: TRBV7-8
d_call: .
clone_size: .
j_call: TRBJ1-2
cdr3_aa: CASSSRPGGYTF
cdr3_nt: TGTGCCAGCAGCTCCCGCCCAGGGGGCTACACCTTC

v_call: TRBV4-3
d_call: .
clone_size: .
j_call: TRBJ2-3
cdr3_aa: CASSQDRGGRGDTQYF
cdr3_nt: TGCGCCAGCAGCCAAGACAGGGGCGGCAGAGGGGATACGCAGTATTTT

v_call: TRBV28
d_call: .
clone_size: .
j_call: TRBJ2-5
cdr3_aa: CASRLGLREETQYF
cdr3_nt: TGTGCCAGCAGACTAGGGCTACGAGAAGAGACCCAGTACTTC

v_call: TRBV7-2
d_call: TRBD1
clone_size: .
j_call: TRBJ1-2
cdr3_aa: CASSLGGQGAGGYTF
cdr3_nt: TGTGCCAGCAGCTTAGGGGGGCAGGGGGCCGGTGGCTACACCTTC

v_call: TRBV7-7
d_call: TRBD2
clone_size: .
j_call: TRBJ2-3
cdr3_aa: CASSRGRASTDTQYF
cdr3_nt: TGTGCTAGCAGCCGCGGGAGGGCCAGCACAGATACGCAGTATTTT

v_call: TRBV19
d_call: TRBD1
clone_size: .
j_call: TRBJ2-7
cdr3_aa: CASSARDRPYEQYF
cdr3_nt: TGTGCCAGTAGTGCCCGGGACAGGCCCTACGAGCAGTACTTC

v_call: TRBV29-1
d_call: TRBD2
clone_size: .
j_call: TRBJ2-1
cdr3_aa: CSVGTSGSNEQFF
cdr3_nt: TGCAGCGTTGGGACTAGCGGGAGCAATGAGCAGTTCTTC

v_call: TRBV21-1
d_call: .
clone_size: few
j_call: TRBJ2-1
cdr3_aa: CASSPPSGIPSYNEQFF
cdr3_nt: TGTGCCAGCAGCCCCCCTAGCGGGATCCCCTCCTACAATGAGCAGTTCTTC

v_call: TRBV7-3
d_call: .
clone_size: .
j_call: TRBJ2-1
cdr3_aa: CASSLTGSPPYNEQFF
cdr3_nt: TGTGCCAGCAGCTTAACCGGTAGCCCCCCGTACAATGAGCAGTTCTTC

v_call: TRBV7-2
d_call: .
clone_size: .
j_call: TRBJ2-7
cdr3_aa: CASSLRGGAGYEQYF
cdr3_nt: TGTGCCAGCAGCTTAAGAGGGGGGGCGGGCTACGAGCAGTACTTC

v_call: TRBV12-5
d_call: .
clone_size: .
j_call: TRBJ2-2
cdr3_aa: CASGLVVGGGLPGELFF
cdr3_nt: TGTGCTAGTGGTTTGGTAGTGGGTGGAGGGTTACCCGGGGAGCTGTTTTTT

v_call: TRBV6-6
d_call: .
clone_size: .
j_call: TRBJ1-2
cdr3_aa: CASSTGDGYTF
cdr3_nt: TGTGCCAGCAGTACCGGGGATGGCTACACCTTC

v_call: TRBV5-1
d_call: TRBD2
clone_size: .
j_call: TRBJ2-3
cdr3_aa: CASRGLAGTDTQYF
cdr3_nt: TGCGCCAGCCGGGGACTAGCGGGCACAGATACGCAGTATTTT

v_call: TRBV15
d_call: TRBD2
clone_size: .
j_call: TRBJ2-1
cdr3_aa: CATSSLAGTLNNEQFF
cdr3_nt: TGTGCCACCAGCAGCTTAGCGGGGACCCTAAACAATGAGCAGTTCTTC

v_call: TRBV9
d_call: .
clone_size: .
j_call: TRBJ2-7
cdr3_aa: CASSVAAGASDYEQYF
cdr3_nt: TGTGCCAGCAGCGTAGCGGCAGGGGCCTCCGATTACGAGCAGTACTTC

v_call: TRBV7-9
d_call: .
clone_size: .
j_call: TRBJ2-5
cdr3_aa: CASSPGGGQETQYF
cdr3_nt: TGTGCCAGCAGCCCAGGGGGAGGACAAGAGACCCAGTACTTC

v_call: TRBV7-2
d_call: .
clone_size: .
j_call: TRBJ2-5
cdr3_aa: CASSFQGSQETQYF
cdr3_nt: TGTGCCAGCAGCTTCCAGGGTTCCCAAGAGACCCAGTACTTC

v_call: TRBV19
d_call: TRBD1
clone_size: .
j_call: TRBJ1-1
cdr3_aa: CASSDRVNTEAFF
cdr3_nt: TGTGCCAGTAGTGACAGGGTTAACACTGAAGCTTTCTTT

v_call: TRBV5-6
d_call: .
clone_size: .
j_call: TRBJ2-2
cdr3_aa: CASSLGPQTTNTGELFF
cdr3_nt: TGTGCCAGCAGCCTCGGTCCACAGACAACGAACACCGGGGAGCTGTTTTTT

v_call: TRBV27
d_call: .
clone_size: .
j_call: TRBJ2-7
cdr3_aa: CASSSRAGGASYEQYF
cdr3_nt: TGTGCCAGCAGTTCAAGAGCGGGTGGGGCCTCCTACGAGCAGTACTTC

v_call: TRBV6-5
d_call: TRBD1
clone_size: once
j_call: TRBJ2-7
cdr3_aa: CASRQPGQGVLGQYF
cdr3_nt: TGTGCCAGCAGGCAACCGGGACAGGGTGTGTTAGGACAGTACTTC

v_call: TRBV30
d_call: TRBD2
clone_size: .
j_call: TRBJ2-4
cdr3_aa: CAWSVLAGANIQYF
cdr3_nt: TGTGCCTGGAGTGTACTAGCGGGAGCAAACATTCAGTACTTC